A selection of T cell receptor beta chains follows, all from one sample in a study of CD8 T cells in ankylosing spondylitis. Each CDR3 protein gets one entry after TCRdb re-called the 5' RACE reads with MiXCR. The sample lists roughly 90,000 distinct CDR3 sequences, approximately 9.6% occurring once. Sequences were obtained from blood, either unsorted or a sorted T cell fraction (not recorded which). These receptors originate from a male donor with ankylosing spondylitis. The CDR3 runs from the conserved cysteine through the conserved F or W. D genes are given only for firm matches. Some rows mark clone size as missing; the rest say once, few, many or name a class of expanded clone.

d_call: NA
j_call: TRBJ2-3
clone_size: many
v_call: TRBV6-6
cdr3_nt: TGTGCCAGCAGTTACGGGGATACGCAGTATTTT
cdr3_aa: CASSYGDTQYF

d_call: NA
j_call: TRBJ2-5
clone_size: NA
v_call: TRBV6-2/TRBV6-3
cdr3_nt: TGTGCCAGCAGTCTTCGCTCCCGAAGCGGAACAGAGACCCAGTACTTC
cdr3_aa: CASSLRSRSGTETQYF

d_call: NA
j_call: TRBJ2-7
clone_size: many
v_call: TRBV27
cdr3_nt: TGTGCCAGCAGTTGGATCAGAGGCGAGCAGTACTTC
cdr3_aa: CASSWIRGEQYF

d_call: TRBD1
j_call: TRBJ1-2
clone_size: many
v_call: TRBV12-3/TRBV12-4
cdr3_nt: TGTGCCAGCAGTCTTGGACAGGGGGCTGGTGGCTACACCTTC
cdr3_aa: CASSLGQGAGGYTF

d_call: TRBD2
j_call: TRBJ2-7
clone_size: few
v_call: TRBV7-6
cdr3_nt: TGTGCCAGCAGCTTAGGGGCTAGCGGGAATAGTGACGAGCAGTACTTC
cdr3_aa: CASSLGASGNSDEQYF

d_call: TRBD1
j_call: TRBJ1-1
clone_size: few
v_call: TRBV7-9
cdr3_nt: TGTGCCAGCACCAACACTGGACAGGGCTATCCTGAAGCTTTCTTT
cdr3_aa: CASTNTGQGYPEAFF

d_call: NA
j_call: TRBJ2-7
clone_size: few
v_call: TRBV18
cdr3_nt: TGTGCCAGCTCCCCCGGACATGCCGAGCAGTACTTC
cdr3_aa: CASSPGHAEQYF

d_call: TRBD2
j_call: TRBJ2-7
clone_size: few
v_call: TRBV7-6
cdr3_nt: TGTGCCAGCAGCCAGCTAGCGGGAGAAATCTACGAGCAGTACTTC
cdr3_aa: CASSQLAGEIYEQYF

d_call: NA
j_call: TRBJ2-3
clone_size: NA
v_call: TRBV6-5
cdr3_nt: TGTGCCAGCAGTTACTCGTTAGGGACGAGGACAGATACGCAGTATTTT
cdr3_aa: CASSYSLGTRTDTQYF

d_call: NA
j_call: TRBJ2-1
clone_size: few
v_call: TRBV7-9
cdr3_nt: TGTGCCAGCCAAGACGGTCTGGGATACAATGAGCAGTTCTTC
cdr3_aa: CASQDGLGYNEQFF

d_call: TRBD2
j_call: TRBJ2-1
clone_size: many
v_call: TRBV29-1
cdr3_nt: TGCAGCGTTGAGGGACTAGCGGGAGTTGACAATGAGCAGTTCTTC
cdr3_aa: CSVEGLAGVDNEQFF

d_call: NA
j_call: TRBJ1-5
clone_size: NA
v_call: TRBV27
cdr3_nt: TGTGCCAGCAGTTTATACAAGGGGCTGGGCAATCAGCCCCAGCATTTT
cdr3_aa: CASSLYKGLGNQPQHF

d_call: NA
j_call: TRBJ2-3
clone_size: few
v_call: TRBV12-3/TRBV12-4
cdr3_nt: TGTGCCAGCAGTCTAGCAACCACCCGCACAGATACGCAGTATTTT
cdr3_aa: CASSLATTRTDTQYF

d_call: NA
j_call: TRBJ1-2
clone_size: few
v_call: TRBV19
cdr3_nt: TGTACCAGTAGTATTATGGACTATGGCTACACCTTC
cdr3_aa: CTSSIMDYGYTF

d_call: TRBD1
j_call: TRBJ2-7
clone_size: many
v_call: TRBV9
cdr3_nt: TGTGCCAGCAGCGCAACCGGGACAGGGTTTGTTGAGCAGTACTTC
cdr3_aa: CASSATGTGFVEQYF

d_call: NA
j_call: TRBJ1-3
clone_size: many
v_call: TRBV7-8
cdr3_nt: TGTGCCAGCAGCCCTTCGAGAATCGGAAACACCATATATTTT
cdr3_aa: CASSPSRIGNTIYF

d_call: TRBD2
j_call: TRBJ2-1
clone_size: NA
v_call: TRBV19
cdr3_nt: TGTGCCAGTAGTAAAGTGGGTCTAGCGGGACACAATGAGCAGTTCTTC
cdr3_aa: CASSKVGLAGHNEQFF

d_call: NA
j_call: TRBJ2-5
clone_size: many
v_call: TRBV20-1
cdr3_nt: TGCAGTGCTAGAAGCTGGGCCCAAGAGACCCAGTACTTC
cdr3_aa: CSARSWAQETQYF

d_call: NA
j_call: TRBJ1-1
clone_size: many
v_call: TRBV12-3/TRBV12-4
cdr3_nt: TGTGCCAGCAGTGTGGGACAACTTGAAGCTTTCTTT
cdr3_aa: CASSVGQLEAFF

d_call: NA
j_call: TRBJ1-6
clone_size: many
v_call: TRBV2
cdr3_nt: TGTGCCAGCAGGGGGACGGGAGGCGGTAATTCACCCCTCCACTTT
cdr3_aa: CASRGTGGGNSPLHF

d_call: TRBD1
j_call: TRBJ2-3
clone_size: many
v_call: TRBV20-1
cdr3_nt: TGCAGTGCTAGACGCAGGGGGTATACAGATACGCAGTATTTT
cdr3_aa: CSARRRGYTDTQYF

d_call: TRBD1
j_call: TRBJ2-5
clone_size: NA
v_call: TRBV24-1
cdr3_nt: TGTGCCACCAGTGATTTGGCAGGGGGAGAAGAGACCCAGTACTTC
cdr3_aa: CATSDLAGGEETQYF

d_call: TRBD2
j_call: TRBJ2-1
clone_size: many
v_call: TRBV12-5
cdr3_nt: TGTGCTAGTGGTCCTCCAGGGACTAGCGGATCCTACAATGAGCAGTTCTTC
cdr3_aa: CASGPPGTSGSYNEQFF

d_call: TRBD1
j_call: TRBJ1-2
clone_size: many
v_call: TRBV15
cdr3_nt: TGTGCCACCAGCACCAGGGCGGAGGGGGCCCAGCAAAGACATGGCTACACCTTC
cdr3_aa: CATSTRAEGAQQRHGYTF

d_call: NA
j_call: TRBJ2-5
clone_size: many
v_call: TRBV11-1
cdr3_nt: TGTGCCAGCAGCTTAGTTCCGTCGACAGGCCAAATCGGGGAGACCCAGTACTTC
cdr3_aa: CASSLVPSTGQIGETQYF

d_call: NA
j_call: TRBJ1-4
clone_size: many
v_call: TRBV11-2
cdr3_nt: TGTGCCAGCAGCTCCACCGCGCAAAGGGCTGAAAAACTGTTTTTT
cdr3_aa: CASSSTAQRAEKLFF

d_call: NA
j_call: TRBJ2-3
clone_size: NA
v_call: TRBV6-6
cdr3_nt: TGTGCCAGCAGTTACGTGTTAACAGATACGCAGTATTTT
cdr3_aa: CASSYVLTDTQYF

d_call: NA
j_call: TRBJ2-7
clone_size: many
v_call: TRBV9
cdr3_nt: TGTGCCAGCAGCCCCTCTGGGGGTAGCTCCTACGAGCAGTACTTC
cdr3_aa: CASSPSGGSSYEQYF

d_call: TRBD2
j_call: TRBJ2-1
clone_size: many
v_call: TRBV10-3
cdr3_nt: TGTGCCATCAGTGAGCCCGGGACTAGCGAGGCCGGCAATGAGCAGTTCTTC
cdr3_aa: CAISEPGTSEAGNEQFF

d_call: TRBD2
j_call: TRBJ2-1
clone_size: many
v_call: TRBV7-9
cdr3_nt: TGTGCCAGCAGCTTAGTGTCTAGCGGGAGCAATGAGCAGTTCTTC
cdr3_aa: CASSLVSSGSNEQFF

d_call: NA
j_call: TRBJ1-1
clone_size: many
v_call: TRBV14
cdr3_nt: TGTGCCAGCAGCCAAGTCGCAGGGGTCGGGACTGAAGCTTTCTTT
cdr3_aa: CASSQVAGVGTEAFF

d_call: TRBD2
j_call: TRBJ2-2
clone_size: NA
v_call: TRBV7-7
cdr3_nt: TGTGCCAGCAGCTTAGATGCGGGAGAGTCCACCGGGGAGCTGTTTTTT
cdr3_aa: CASSLDAGESTGELFF

d_call: NA
j_call: TRBJ2-2
clone_size: many
v_call: TRBV3-1
cdr3_nt: TGTGCCAGCAGCCAAGGGACAGCCCACACCGGGGAGCTGTTTTTT
cdr3_aa: CASSQGTAHTGELFF

d_call: NA
j_call: TRBJ2-1
clone_size: NA
v_call: TRBV7-9
cdr3_nt: TGTGCCAGCAGCTTCGTCGGGAATCTTAATGAGCAGTTCTTC
cdr3_aa: CASSFVGNLNEQFF

d_call: TRBD2
j_call: TRBJ2-3
clone_size: many
v_call: TRBV7-6
cdr3_nt: TGTGCCAGCACTCCCATGGGCGGGAGGCCCCCCGGTACGCAGTATTTT
cdr3_aa: CASTPMGGRPPGTQYF

d_call: TRBD2
j_call: TRBJ2-1
clone_size: many
v_call: TRBV19
cdr3_nt: TGTGCCAGTACCCGTGTCGTGGGCGGGAGGAGGGTTGAGCAGTTCTTC
cdr3_aa: CASTRVVGGRRVEQFF

d_call: NA
j_call: TRBJ2-2
clone_size: many
v_call: TRBV24-1
cdr3_nt: TGTGCCACCAGTGGATCGGAAAACACCGGGGAGCTGTTTTTT
cdr3_aa: CATSGSENTGELFF

d_call: TRBD2
j_call: TRBJ2-3
clone_size: many
v_call: TRBV27
cdr3_nt: TGTGCCACCAAGAGACTAGCAGCAGATACGCAGTATTTT
cdr3_aa: CATKRLAADTQYF

d_call: NA
j_call: TRBJ1-1
clone_size: few
v_call: TRBV12-3/TRBV12-4
cdr3_nt: TGTGCCAGCAGTCCCGCCCCACATGAAGCTTTCTTT
cdr3_aa: CASSPAPHEAFF

d_call: NA
j_call: TRBJ2-7
clone_size: few
v_call: TRBV5-1
cdr3_nt: TGCGCCAGCAGCTTTACAGGAGGGACCTACGAGCAGTACTTC
cdr3_aa: CASSFTGGTYEQYF

d_call: NA
j_call: TRBJ1-5
clone_size: many
v_call: TRBV10-3
cdr3_nt: TGTGCCATCAGTGAGTCGAATGAAGGTCAGCCCCAGCATTTT
cdr3_aa: CAISESNEGQPQHF

d_call: TRBD1
j_call: TRBJ1-1
clone_size: many
v_call: TRBV20-1
cdr3_nt: TGCAGTGCTAGAGATTGGACAGGGGATCACACTGAAGCTTTCTTT
cdr3_aa: CSARDWTGDHTEAFF

d_call: NA
j_call: TRBJ2-5
clone_size: many
v_call: TRBV7-9
cdr3_nt: TGTGCCAGCAGCTCGACACTAGGGGCGGGAGAGACCCAGTACTTC
cdr3_aa: CASSSTLGAGETQYF

d_call: NA
j_call: TRBJ2-5
clone_size: NA
v_call: TRBV7-9
cdr3_nt: TGTGCCAGCAGTTTTGGGACACCCCAAGAGACCCAGTACTTC
cdr3_aa: CASSFGTPQETQYF

d_call: NA
j_call: TRBJ2-6
clone_size: NA
v_call: TRBV12-3/TRBV12-4
cdr3_nt: TGTGCCAGCAGTTTAGAGGGGCCCGCAGTTCTGTCTGGGGCCAACGTCCTGACTTTC
cdr3_aa: CASSLEGPAVLSGANVLTF

d_call: NA
j_call: TRBJ1-5
clone_size: NA
v_call: TRBV9
cdr3_nt: TGTGCCAGCAGCGTGGGCAGGGGATTTGGTCAGCCCCAGCATTTT
cdr3_aa: CASSVGRGFGQPQHF

d_call: NA
j_call: TRBJ2-1
clone_size: few
v_call: TRBV14
cdr3_nt: TGTGCCAGCAGCCAAGATAGATACTATTCGGACAAGTTCTACAATGAGCAGTTCTTC
cdr3_aa: CASSQDRYYSDKFYNEQFF

d_call: NA
j_call: TRBJ2-1
clone_size: many
v_call: TRBV5-1
cdr3_nt: TGCGCCAGCAGCCCTGAAGGGAGTTCCGGAGGCGAGCAGTTCTTC
cdr3_aa: CASSPEGSSGGEQFF

d_call: NA
j_call: TRBJ2-3
clone_size: many
v_call: TRBV12-3/TRBV12-4
cdr3_nt: TGTGCCAGCAGTTTAGTGGTTCAAGATACGCAGTATTTT
cdr3_aa: CASSLVVQDTQYF

d_call: TRBD2
j_call: TRBJ2-1
clone_size: many
v_call: TRBV11-1
cdr3_nt: TGTGCCAGCAGCTTAGCGGGACTAGCGGTCGATGAGGACAATGAGCAGTTCTTC
cdr3_aa: CASSLAGLAVDEDNEQFF

d_call: NA
j_call: TRBJ2-7
clone_size: NA
v_call: TRBV11-2
cdr3_nt: TGTGCCAGCAGCTTAGAGCGGGCCTACGAGCAGTACTTC
cdr3_aa: CASSLERAYEQYF

d_call: NA
j_call: TRBJ2-7
clone_size: NA
v_call: TRBV5-8
cdr3_nt: TGTGCCAGCAGCTCGATCGACAGCTACCAGTACTTC
cdr3_aa: CASSSIDSYQYF

d_call: NA
j_call: TRBJ2-2
clone_size: many
v_call: TRBV29-1
cdr3_nt: TGCAGCGTAGAGGATGCGGACACCGGGGAGCTGTTTTTT
cdr3_aa: CSVEDADTGELFF

d_call: TRBD2
j_call: TRBJ2-7
clone_size: many
v_call: TRBV9
cdr3_nt: TGTGCCAGCAGCGCTGGGACTAGCAGCTACGAGCAGTACTTC
cdr3_aa: CASSAGTSSYEQYF

d_call: TRBD2
j_call: TRBJ2-1
clone_size: many
v_call: TRBV20-1
cdr3_nt: TGCAGTGCTAGAGGACTAGCGGATTACAATGAGCAGTTCTTC
cdr3_aa: CSARGLADYNEQFF

d_call: NA
j_call: TRBJ2-4
clone_size: few
v_call: TRBV3-1
cdr3_nt: TGTGCCAGCAGCCAAGAAGGGACCTTATTAGCCAAAAACATTCAGTACTTC
cdr3_aa: CASSQEGTLLAKNIQYF

d_call: NA
j_call: TRBJ2-3
clone_size: NA
v_call: TRBV5-4
cdr3_nt: TGTGCCAGCAGCTTGAGGTCATCGGGAATTCCAGATACGCAGTATTTT
cdr3_aa: CASSLRSSGIPDTQYF

d_call: TRBD2
j_call: TRBJ2-1
clone_size: many
v_call: TRBV27
cdr3_nt: TGTGCCAGCAGTCCTCCTTTGGCTAGCGGGAGGCACCATGAGCAGTTCTTC
cdr3_aa: CASSPPLASGRHHEQFF

d_call: TRBD2
j_call: TRBJ2-5
clone_size: many
v_call: TRBV3-1
cdr3_nt: TGTGCCAGCAGCCAAGACACTAGCGGGAGATCAATCGGAGAGACCCAGTACTTC
cdr3_aa: CASSQDTSGRSIGETQYF